This TCR beta chain is drawn from a study of blood T cell repertoires in COVID-19. Study details: Samples came from the United States, Italy and Spain, spanning acute and convalescent COVID-19. Nucleic acid was either cDNA or gDNA, and it came from T cells, B-cell-depleted T cells, or PBMCs.

As originally analysed: By means of reference gene primer amplification, nucleated cell counts were estimated. The table came from immunoSEQ multiplex PCR; TCRdb's copy has only in-frame clones and leaves some out. The DNA was the basis for D and trimming; V, J and clone size are from that table. This table holds roughly 81,000 clones, about four fifths found once. The CDR3 is 13 residues long. Trimming left V 0 bases short and J 4 bases short, with 3 bases between. CDR1 and CDR2 (germline): MNHNY, SVGAGI (reference sequence). The TCR sequence derives from a man in his sixties with acute or convalescent COVID-19. Sequences were obtained from peripheral blood. The V and J genes are TRBV6-6 and TRBJ2-2; D gene uncertain. In DNA, the CDR3 is TGTGCCAGCAGTTACTCCAGCACCGGGGAGCTGTTTTTT. Translation gives CASSYSSTGELFF.